This entry lists 3 T cell receptor beta chains sequenced from one sample in a study of early T cells in non-severe SARS-CoV-2 infection. TCRdb reanalysed the 5' RACE reads using MiXCR and keeps one entry per CDR3 protein. The sample carries 45,000 to 70,000 distinct CDR3 sequences, 7.7% recorded once. Sequenced here: whole blood, sampled at baseline. All receptors come from an adult who was a healthcare worker with PCR-confirmed SARS-CoV-2 infection or an uninfected control (not recorded which).

Many counts were recorded for this clonotype. This chain uses TRBV6-2 or TRBV6-3 with TRBJ2-7, with D uncertain. This CDR3 has 13 amino acids. CDR1 MNHEY and CDR2 SVGEGT come from the germline V gene. Trimming pared 0 bases from V and 11 bases from J, leaving 14 bases between. The CDR3, as DNA: TGTGCCAGCAGTTACTCGTCCGGAACTACTAAGTACTTC. As protein: CASSYSSGTTKYF.

This clonotype was found many times. This sequence joins TRBV5-1 and TRBJ2-6; no clear D. V lost 1 base, J lost 0 bases, and 14 bases lay in between. Germline V gene sequence: CDR1 SGHRS, CDR2 YFSETQ. The CDR3 is 18 residues long. CDR3 amino acids: CASSLSGFATSGANVLTF. The CDR3 coding sequence is TGCGCCAGCAGCTTGTCGGGTTTCGCCACCTCTGGGGCCAACGTCCTGACTTTC.

This clonotype was picked up many times. The rearrangement uses TRBV13 and TRBJ2-7, with D perhaps matching TRBD1 (5 bases). Deletions cut 2 bases from V and 5 bases from J, with 10 bases between. Germline CDR1 and CDR2: PRHDT and FYEKMQ (reference sequence). The length of the CDR3 is 13 residues. The DNA of the CDR3 is TGTGCCAGCAGCTTAAGGCAGGGCCACGAGCAGTACTTC. The encoded protein is CASSLRQGHEQYF.